This T cell receptor (beta chain) was sequenced during a study of CD8+ T cells in alopecia areata. Looking at the study overall: Tofacitinib therapy lasting 6 to 18 months was followed by 6 months off drug.

Per germline, CDR1 SGHTA and CDR2 FQGTGA. The V end was cut by 2 bases, the J end by 1 base, with 5 bases between. The CDR3 has 13 residues. This clone was detected a few times. Its antigen remains unidentified. Extracted RNA was reverse transcribed, and the resulting cDNA served as sequencing template. Generated by immunoSEQ multiplex PCR, the TCRdb table keeps only in-frame clones and is missing some. Found here are some 220,000 clones, about 58% of them singletons; the top ten hold 1.6%. Treatment of the sample: oral pan-JAK inhibitor, 5-10 mg twice daily. Peripheral blood and lesional scalp punch biopsies came from alopecia areata patients. General study findings and limits: Researchers reported that TCR sharing among patients proved less clear than in mice, possibly HLA-linked. Greater clonality was observed in lesional scalp samples, especially alopecia totalis/universalis, versus normal scalp.

This TCR was recovered from a human donor with alopecia areata. J is TRBJ1-2 and V is TRBV7-3; D not resolved. The source was CD4+ T cells sorted from blood, collected at week 4, from a patient treated with tofacitinib. CDR3 sequence: CASSLADNYGYTF. DNA for the CDR3: TGTGCCAGCAGCTTAGCAGATAACTATGGCTACACCTTC.